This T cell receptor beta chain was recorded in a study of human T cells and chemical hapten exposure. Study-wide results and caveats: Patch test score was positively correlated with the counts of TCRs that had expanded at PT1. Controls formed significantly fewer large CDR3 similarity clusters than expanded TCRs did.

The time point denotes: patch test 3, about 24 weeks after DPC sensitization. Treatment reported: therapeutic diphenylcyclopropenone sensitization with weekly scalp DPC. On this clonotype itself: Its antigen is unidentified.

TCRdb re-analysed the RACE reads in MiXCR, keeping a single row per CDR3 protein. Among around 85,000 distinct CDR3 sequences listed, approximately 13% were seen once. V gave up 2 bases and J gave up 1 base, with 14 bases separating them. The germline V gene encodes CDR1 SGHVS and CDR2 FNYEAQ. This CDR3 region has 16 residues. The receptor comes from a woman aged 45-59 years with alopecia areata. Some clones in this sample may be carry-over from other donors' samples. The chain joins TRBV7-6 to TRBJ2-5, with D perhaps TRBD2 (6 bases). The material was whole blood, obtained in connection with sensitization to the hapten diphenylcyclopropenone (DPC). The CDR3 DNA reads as TGTGCCAGCAGCTTACGCTTGGGACTGCCCCAAGAGACCCAGTACTTC. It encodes CASSLRLGLPQETQYF.